This T cell receptor beta chain is from a study of T cells after somatic rescue of genetic block. TCRdb's copy holds only in-frame clones and misses some; the assay was immunoSEQ multiplex PCR. The sample has about 120,000 clones; approximately 90% are singletons. Comment on this clone: One junction end does not reproduce the germline sequence, and a read error may be involved.

Germline values: CDR1 LGHNA, CDR2 YSLEER. CDR3 length equals 14 residues. The sample was peripheral blood mononuclear cells (PBMCs). The receptor was isolated from a woman aged 18 to 35. V gene TRBV4-3 combines with J gene TRBJ2-1; 10 nucleotides align to TRBD1. As DNA, the CDR3 is TGCGCCAGCAGCTCGGGACAGGGGTACAGTGAGCAGTTCTTC. It yields the protein CASSSGQGYSEQFF.